Sequencing of this T cell receptor (beta chain) was carried out in a study of blood T cell repertoires in COVID-19 (dated by TCRdb to 2018 to 2020). Background for the entire study: Samples covering the acute and convalescent phases of COVID-19 were provided by collaborators in the United States, Italy and Spain. The prospective study material was composed of cDNA or gDNA derived from T cells, B-cell-depleted T cells, or PBMCs. The dataset comprised deeply sampled blood TCRbeta repertoires from subjects exposed to, actively infected with, or recovered from COVID-19. The repertoires were made available in a free public database intended to serve as a resource for research on the immune response to SARS-CoV-2. Samples were obtained from the ongoing ImmuneRACE study (first 160 participants) and from some 1,200 subjects provided by 6 global collaborators. A de-identified subject ID, COVID-19 status, age in years and sex were almost always included in the sample metadata. HLA class I and class II types, where available, came from metadata supplied by the sample provider rather than from assay-based typing. Results the study describes overall, beyond this receptor: The quantity of clinical and demographic metadata differed by source and by participant and was supplied without curation.

TCRbeta CDR3 regions were amplified from genomic DNA by means of the immunoSEQ Assay, a bias-controlled multiplex PCR. In the original analysis: The number of nucleated cells in each sample was estimated by amplification of reference gene primers within the assay. To quantify the absolute abundance of each unique TCRbeta CDR3 rearrangement, sequence reads were collapsed and filtered. Productive Simpson clonality was computed per sample as the square root of Simpson's diversity index over productive rearrangements. TCRdb provides this immuneACCESS table in a form limited to in-frame rearrangements. Some clones are lacking; in checked studies, under half of them reflect an unresolved V gene, and why the rest are absent is not known. The V and J calls and clone size are taken from that table; D and trimming were inferred from the DNA. Recorded for this sample are 270,000 or so clones; 70% to 90% of them occurred a single time. The top ten clones comprise roughly 12% of the sample.

The CDR3 contains 15 residues, cysteine and phenylalanine counted. Of all the DNA, just the CDR3 is kept, 45 bases in frame from base 1. The germline V gene provides CDR1 SGHVS and CDR2 FQNEAQ. V and J are truncated by 4 bases and 4 bases respectively, leaving an intervening sequence of 16 bases. One collaborating source in Seattle enrolled patients during active infection and followed them longitudinally through the course of disease. Collaborating institutions collected whole blood in K2EDTA tubes following their own protocols. For TCRbeta analysis, collaborator samples were shipped as frozen whole blood, as isolated PBMCs, or as DNA extracted from either sample type. About this clone: The clone's antigen remains unknown. Qualities for individual bases were not recorded, and no much larger clone is one base off.

Specimen: peripheral blood. The clonotype originates from a woman aged 30 to 39 with COVID-19, enrolled during active disease. The chain is made from TRBV7-8 and TRBJ2-5; the D gene is possibly TRBD2, with 5 bases matching. In nucleotides, the sequence is TGTGCCAGCAGCTCCCGGGGAATCGGGCTAGAGACCCAGTACTTC. It is translated as CASSSRGIGLETQYF. The entire variable domain, with the stretches around the CDR3 drawn from the reference TRBV7-8 and TRBJ2-5 proteins, is GAGVSQSPRYKVAKRGQDVALRCDPISGHVSLFWYQQALGQGPEFLTYFQNEAQLDKSGLPSDRFFAERPEGSVSTLKIQRTQQEDSAVYLCASSSRGIGLETQYFGPGTRLLVL.